The present T cell receptor beta chain was sequenced within a study of tumour-infiltrating T cells in Burkitt lymphoma. Across the study: This cohort included all epidemiological subtypes of Burkitt lymphoma. Overall and progression-free survival were predicted by productive clonality.

As for this clone: Its matching antigen is unknown.

Study-wide results and limits: Public clonotypes, several, appeared across numerous Burkitt lymphoma patients.

The V gene lost 1 base and the J gene lost 0 bases, with 9 bases spanning the gap. CDR3 length: 16 amino acids. The germline gives CDR1 SGHVS, CDR2 FQNEAQ. The data were produced by immunoSEQ multiplex PCR, yet TCRdb's version contains in-frame clones alone and is incomplete. The sample lists 2,600 or so clones, about 24% occurring once. The origin of this receptor is a human donor with relapsed Burkitt lymphoma. Some clones in this sample may be carry-over from other donors' samples. The gene calls are TRBV7-8 and TRBJ1-4, with D unclear. Sequencing used tumor tissue from a relapse. CDR3 loop: CASSLDSIPTNEKLFF. Here the CDR3 DNA reads TGTGCCAGCAGCTTAGACAGCATTCCAACTAATGAAAAACTGTTTTTT.